This is a list of T cell receptor beta chains from one sample in a study of response to subunit inactivated influenza vaccine. TCRdb itself ran the RT-PCR reads through MiXCR, one entry per CDR3 protein. This sample carries 500,000 to 600,000 distinct CDR3 sequences, approximately 7.7% of them seen once, and the ten largest clones take over 10%. This material consisted of PBMCs from blood, taken less than 30 months after vaccination. These receptors came from a man aged 50 to 75 who received an inactivated influenza vaccine. Both conserved end residues are part of each CDR3. A D gene is named only where the DNA matches it firmly. Expanded clones are given a class, and other clones once, few, many or no size at all.

D gene,V gene,clone size,J gene,CDR3 protein,CDR3 DNA
TRBD2,TRBV5-1,few,TRBJ2-2,CASSMGGETGELFF,TGCGCCAGCAGCATGGGAGGGGAAACCGGGGAGCTGTTTTTT
TRBD2,TRBV29-1,many,TRBJ2-1,CSVRAGGLNNEQFF,TGCAGCGTCCGAGCGGGGGGATTAAACAATGAGCAGTTCTTC
.,TRBV24-1,few,TRBJ2-3,CATSDFGTDTQYF,TGTGCCACCAGTGATTTCGGCACAGATACGCAGTATTTT
.,TRBV10-3,few,TRBJ2-2,CAISETATGELFF,TGTGCCATCAGTGAGACTGCCACCGGGGAGCTGTTTTTT
.,TRBV20-1,many,TRBJ1-4,CSASSATNEKLFF,TGCAGTGCTAGTAGCGCAACTAATGAAAAACTGTTTTTT
TRBD1,TRBV9,.,TRBJ1-1,CASSVGGTGNTEAFF,TGTGCCAGCAGCGTCGGCGGGACAGGAAACACTGAAGCTTTCTTT
TRBD1,TRBV12-3/TRBV12-4,many,TRBJ1-1,CASSLTGVLAEAFF,TGTGCCAGCAGTTTAACAGGGGTATTGGCTGAAGCTTTCTTT
.,TRBV10-3,few,TRBJ2-4,CAISESKADRAKNIQYF,TGTGCCATCAGTGAGTCGAAGGCAGATAGGGCCAAAAACATTCAGTACTTC
TRBD1,TRBV6-6,few,TRBJ2-7,CATLDRKAYEQYF,TGTGCCACCCTGGACAGGAAGGCCTACGAGCAGTACTTC
TRBD1,TRBV6-4,.,TRBJ2-3,CASSGSRLLGQGSTDTQYF,TGTGCCAGCAGTGGCTCTCGTCTGTTGGGACAGGGAAGCACAGATACGCAGTATTTT
TRBD2,TRBV12-3/TRBV12-4,.,TRBJ2-1,CASSYLSGGSYNEQFF,TGTGCCAGCAGTTACCTTAGCGGGGGTTCCTACAATGAGCAGTTCTTC
TRBD2,TRBV9,many,TRBJ2-2,CASSVGLAGGRTGELFF,TGTGCCAGCAGCGTCGGACTAGCGGGAGGTCGAACCGGGGAGCTGTTTTTT
TRBD2,TRBV20-1,few,TRBJ2-5,CSARDWGSGSFETQYF,TGCAGTGCTAGAGATTGGGGTAGCGGGAGTTTCGAGACCCAGTACTTC
TRBD1,TRBV6-1,.,TRBJ2-7,CASKLKQGISYEQYF,TGTGCCAGCAAGCTAAAACAGGGGATTTCCTACGAGCAGTACTTC
.,TRBV11-1,.,TRBJ2-5,CASSSRGRPATQYF,TGTGCCAGCAGCTCAAGGGGCAGGCCGGCGACCCAGTACTTC
.,TRBV7-8,many,TRBJ2-1,CASSLDWYSYNEQFF,TGTGCCAGCAGCCTGGACTGGTACTCCTACAATGAGCAGTTCTTC
.,TRBV9,.,TRBJ2-3,CASSAHEGTDTQYF,TGTGCCAGCAGCGCCCACGAAGGCACAGATACGCAGTATTTT
TRBD2,TRBV5-4,few,TRBJ2-3,CASSPTSGGAGSDTQYF,TGTGCCAGCAGCCCAACTAGCGGGGGGGCCGGGTCAGATACGCAGTATTTT
.,TRBV9,.,TRBJ2-5,CASSVGTHGETQYF,TGTGCCAGCAGCGTCGGGACCCATGGCGAGACCCAGTACTTC
.,TRBV4-3,.,TRBJ2-3,CASSAKGPSTDTQYF,TGCGCCAGCAGCGCTAAGGGGCCCAGCACAGATACGCAGTATTTT
.,TRBV20-1,many,TRBJ2-1,CSAGKYNEQFF,TGCAGTGCTGGGAAATACAATGAGCAGTTCTTC
.,TRBV24-1,few,TRBJ1-2,CATSKDPGPSGYTF,TGTGCCACCAGTAAGGACCCGGGGCCCAGCGGCTACACCTTC
.,TRBV6-5,.,TRBJ2-3,CASSYAVTDTQYF,TGTGCCAGCAGTTACGCCGTCACAGATACGCAGTATTTT
.,TRBV7-2,few,TRBJ2-7,CASSPAPYSRYEQYF,TGTGCCAGCAGCCCGGCCCCTTATAGTAGATACGAGCAGTACTTC
.,TRBV12-3/TRBV12-4,.,TRBJ2-5,CASSLAGPIQETQYF,TGTGCCAGCAGTTTAGCGGGACCTATCCAAGAGACCCAGTACTTC
TRBD2,TRBV5-1,few,TRBJ2-1,CASSRYPGLAAYNEQFF,TGCGCCAGCAGCCGTTATCCGGGACTAGCGGCTTACAATGAGCAGTTCTTC
TRBD1,TRBV11-2,.,TRBJ2-5,CASSFGTGGAETQYF,TGTGCCAGCAGCTTCGGGACAGGGGGCGCAGAGACCCAGTACTTC
TRBD2,TRBV20-1,.,TRBJ2-5,CSARDLSSGSWVQETQYF,TGCAGTGCTAGAGATCTGTCTAGCGGGAGCTGGGTCCAAGAGACCCAGTACTTC
TRBD2,TRBV4-3,few,TRBJ2-7,CASSQATSGLAGGLDF,TGCGCCAGCAGCCAAGCGACATCTGGACTAGCGGGAGGGTTGGACTTC
TRBD1,TRBV6-5,many,TRBJ1-2,CASTTGEGYTF,TGTGCCAGCACAACAGGGGAAGGCTACACCTTC
TRBD1,TRBV9,few,TRBJ2-6,CASSIGTGESGANVLTF,TGTGCCAGCAGCATCGGGACAGGGGAATCTGGGGCCAACGTCCTGACTTTC
.,TRBV5-6,many,TRBJ2-1,CASSLVVGRTYNEQFF,TGTGCCAGCAGCTTGGTTGTGGGGCGAACCTACAATGAGCAGTTCTTC
TRBD1,TRBV5-1,many,TRBJ1-1,CASSLGTGWTEAFF,TGCGCCAGCAGCTTGGGGACAGGGTGGACTGAAGCTTTCTTT
.,TRBV5-1,.,TRBJ2-5,CASTRDIQETQYF,TGCGCCAGCACTAGGGATATCCAAGAGACCCAGTACTTC
TRBD2,TRBV20-1,many,TRBJ2-1,CSARDTGSGGVLAYNEQFF,TGCAGTGCTAGAGATACCGGGAGTGGGGGGGTTTTGGCATACAATGAGCAGTTCTTC
TRBD1,TRBV20-1,many,TRBJ1-4,CSARDPAGGGEKLFF,TGCAGTGCTAGAGATCCTGCAGGGGGCGGGGAAAAACTGTTTTTT